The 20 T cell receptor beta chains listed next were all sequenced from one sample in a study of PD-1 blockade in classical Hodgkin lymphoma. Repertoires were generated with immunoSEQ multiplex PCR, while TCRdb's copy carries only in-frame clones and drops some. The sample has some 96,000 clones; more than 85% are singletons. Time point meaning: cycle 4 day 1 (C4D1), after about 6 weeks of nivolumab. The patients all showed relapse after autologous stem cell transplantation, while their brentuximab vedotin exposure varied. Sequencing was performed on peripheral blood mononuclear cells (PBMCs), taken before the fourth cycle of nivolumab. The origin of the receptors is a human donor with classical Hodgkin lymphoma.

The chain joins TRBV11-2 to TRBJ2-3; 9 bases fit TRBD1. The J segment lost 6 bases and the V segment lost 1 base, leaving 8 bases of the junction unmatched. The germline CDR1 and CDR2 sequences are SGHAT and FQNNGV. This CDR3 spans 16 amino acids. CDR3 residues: CASSLAPGQGGDTQYF. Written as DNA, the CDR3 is TGTGCCAGCAGCTTAGCCCCGGGACAGGGAGGCGATACGCAGTATTTT.

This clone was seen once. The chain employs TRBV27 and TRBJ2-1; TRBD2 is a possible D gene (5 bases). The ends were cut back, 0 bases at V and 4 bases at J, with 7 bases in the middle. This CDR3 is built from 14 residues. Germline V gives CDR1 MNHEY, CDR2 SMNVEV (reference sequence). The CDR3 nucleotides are TGTGCCAGCAGTTTATCGCGGACTTACAATGAGCAGTTCTTC. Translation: CASSLSRTYNEQFF.

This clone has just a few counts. CDR3 DNA: TGTGCCAGCAGTCTACAGGGGGCGCTTGCTAATGAAAAACTGTTTTTT. It specifies CASSLQGALANEKLFF. This chain connects TRBV28 to TRBJ1-4; TRBD1 agrees at 9 bases. This CDR3 contains 16 residues. Germline V gene data show CDR1 as MDHEN and CDR2 as SYDVKM. Trimming at V came to 5 bases and at J to 3 bases, leaving 7 bases not matched to a gene. Full variable domain (rest looked up from reference TRBV28 and TRBJ1-4): DVKVTQSSRYLVKRTGEKVFLECVQDMDHENMFWYRQDPGLGLRLIYFSYDVKMKEKGDIPEGYSVSREKKERFSLILESASTNQTSMYLCASSLQGALANEKLFFGSGTQLSVL.

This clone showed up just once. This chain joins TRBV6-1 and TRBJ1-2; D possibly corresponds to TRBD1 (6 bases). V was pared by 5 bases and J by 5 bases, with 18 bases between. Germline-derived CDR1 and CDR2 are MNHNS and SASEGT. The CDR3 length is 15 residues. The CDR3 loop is CASSPTGLGLYGYTF. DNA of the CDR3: TGTGCCAGCAGTCCCACAGGGCTCGGGTTATATGGCTACACCTTC.

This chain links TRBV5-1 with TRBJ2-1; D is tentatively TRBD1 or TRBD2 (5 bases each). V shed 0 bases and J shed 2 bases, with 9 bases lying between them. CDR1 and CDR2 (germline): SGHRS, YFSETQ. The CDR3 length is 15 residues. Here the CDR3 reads CASSLVRGAYNEQFF. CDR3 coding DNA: TGCGCCAGCAGCTTGGTGAGGGGAGCCTACAATGAGCAGTTCTTC.

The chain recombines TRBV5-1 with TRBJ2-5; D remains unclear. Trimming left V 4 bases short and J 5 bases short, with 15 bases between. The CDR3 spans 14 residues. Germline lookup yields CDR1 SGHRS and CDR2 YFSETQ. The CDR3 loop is CASSPLGGWETQYF. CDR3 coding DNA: TGCGCCAGCAGCCCCCTAGGTGGTTGGGAGACCCAGTACTTC.

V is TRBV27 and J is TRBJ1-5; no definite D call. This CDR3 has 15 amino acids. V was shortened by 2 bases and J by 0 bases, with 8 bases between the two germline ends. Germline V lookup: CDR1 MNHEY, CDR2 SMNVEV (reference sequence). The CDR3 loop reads CASSLGRYSNQPQHF. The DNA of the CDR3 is TGTGCCAGCAGTTTAGGGCGGTATAGCAATCAGCCCCAGCATTTT.

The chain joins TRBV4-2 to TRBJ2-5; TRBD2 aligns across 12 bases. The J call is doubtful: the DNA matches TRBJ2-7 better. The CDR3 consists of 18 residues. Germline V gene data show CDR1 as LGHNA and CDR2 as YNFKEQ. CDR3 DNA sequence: TGTGCCAGCAGCCAAGATATAACTAGCGGGAGGAGCTCCTACGAGCAGTACTTC. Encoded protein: CASSQDITSGRSSYEQYF.

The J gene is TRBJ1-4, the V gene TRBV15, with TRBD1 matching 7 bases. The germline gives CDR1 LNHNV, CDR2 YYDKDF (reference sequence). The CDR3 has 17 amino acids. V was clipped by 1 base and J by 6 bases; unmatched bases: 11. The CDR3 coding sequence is TGTGCCACCAGCAGAGGGCTGAGACCCGGGACAGATGAAAAACTGTTTTTT. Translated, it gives CATSRGLRPGTDEKLFF.

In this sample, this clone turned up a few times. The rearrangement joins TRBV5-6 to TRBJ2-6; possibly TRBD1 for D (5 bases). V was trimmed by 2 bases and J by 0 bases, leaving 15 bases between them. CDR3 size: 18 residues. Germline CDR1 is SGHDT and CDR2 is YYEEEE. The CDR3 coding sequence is TGTGCCAGCAGCTTAATACGGACAAGAAGCTCTGGGGCCAACGTCCTGACTTTC. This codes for CASSLIRTRSSGANVLTF.

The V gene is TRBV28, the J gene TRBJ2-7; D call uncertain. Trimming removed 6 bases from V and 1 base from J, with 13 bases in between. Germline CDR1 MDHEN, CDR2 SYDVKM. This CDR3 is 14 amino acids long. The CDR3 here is CASRSIGLSYEQYF. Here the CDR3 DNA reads TGTGCCAGCAGGAGCATCGGCCTTTCCTACGAGCAGTACTTC.

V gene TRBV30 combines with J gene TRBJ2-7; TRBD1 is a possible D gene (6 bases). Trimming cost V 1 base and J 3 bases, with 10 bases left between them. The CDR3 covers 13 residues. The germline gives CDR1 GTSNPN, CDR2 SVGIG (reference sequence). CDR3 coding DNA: TGTGCCTGGAGTGGGGGACATTACTACGAGCAGTACTTC. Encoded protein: CAWSGGHYYEQYF.

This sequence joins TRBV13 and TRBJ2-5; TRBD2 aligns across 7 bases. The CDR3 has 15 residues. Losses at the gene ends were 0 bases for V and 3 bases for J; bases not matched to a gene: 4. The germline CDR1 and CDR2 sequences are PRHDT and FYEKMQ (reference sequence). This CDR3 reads CASSLGSLAEETQYF. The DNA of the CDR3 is TGTGCCAGCAGCTTAGGCTCTCTAGCGGAAGAGACCCAGTACTTC.

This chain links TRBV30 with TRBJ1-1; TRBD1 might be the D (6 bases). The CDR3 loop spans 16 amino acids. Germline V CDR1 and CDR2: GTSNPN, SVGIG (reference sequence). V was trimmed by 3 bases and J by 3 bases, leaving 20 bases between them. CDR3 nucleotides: TGTGCCTGGAGGGCCCGTGGGGGGGCTGGGGACACTGAAGCTTTCTTT. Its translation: CAWRARGGAGDTEAFF.

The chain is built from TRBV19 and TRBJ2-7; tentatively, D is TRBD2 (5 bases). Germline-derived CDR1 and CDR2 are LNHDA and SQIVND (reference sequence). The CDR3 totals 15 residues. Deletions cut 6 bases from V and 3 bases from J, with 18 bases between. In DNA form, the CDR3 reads TGTGCCAGTAGCGTAGACGCGGGCGGATTCTACGAGCAGTACTTC. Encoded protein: CASSVDAGGFYEQYF.

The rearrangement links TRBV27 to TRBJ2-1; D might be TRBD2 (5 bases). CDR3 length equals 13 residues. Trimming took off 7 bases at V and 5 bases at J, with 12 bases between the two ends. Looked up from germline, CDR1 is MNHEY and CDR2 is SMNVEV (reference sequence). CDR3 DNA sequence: TGTGCCAGCACCAGACCGAGGGACAATGAGCAGTTCTTC. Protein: CASTRPRDNEQFF.

The CDR3 sequence is CASSPGRGFDTQYF. In DNA form, the CDR3 reads TGTGCCAGCTCACCCGGGCGGGGGTTCGATACGCAGTATTTT. The V gene is TRBV18, the J gene TRBJ2-3, with 7 nucleotides matching TRBD2. This CDR3 is built from 14 residues. Germline-derived CDR1 and CDR2 are KGHSH and LQKENI. V dropped 3 bases and J dropped 6; count of bases not matched to a gene: 6. The whole variable domain, remainder taken from reference TRBV18 and TRBJ2-3, is NAGVMQNPRHLVRRRGQEARLRCSPMKGHSHVYWYRQLPEEGLKFMVYLQKENIIDESGMPKERFSAEFPKEGPSILRIQQVVRGDSAAYFCASSPGRGFDTQYFGPGTRLTVL.

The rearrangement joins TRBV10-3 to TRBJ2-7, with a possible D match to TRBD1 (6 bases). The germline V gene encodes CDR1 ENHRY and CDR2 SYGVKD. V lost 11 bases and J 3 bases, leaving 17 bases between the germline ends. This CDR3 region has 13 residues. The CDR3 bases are TGTGCCGTCACCAGGGGTGGTAACTACGAGCAGTACTTC. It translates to CAVTRGGNYEQYF.

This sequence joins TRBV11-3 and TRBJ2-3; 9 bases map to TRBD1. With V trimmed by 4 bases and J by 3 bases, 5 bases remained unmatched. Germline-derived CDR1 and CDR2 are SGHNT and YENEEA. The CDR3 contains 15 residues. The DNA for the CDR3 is TGTGCCAGCAGCTCAACAGGGGGCTGGACAGATACGCAGTATTTT. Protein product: CASSSTGGWTDTQYF.

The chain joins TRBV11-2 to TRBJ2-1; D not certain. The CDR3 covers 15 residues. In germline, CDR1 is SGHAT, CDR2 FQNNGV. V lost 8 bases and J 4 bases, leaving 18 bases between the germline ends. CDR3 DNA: TGTGCCAGCCTACCTACGGCGGTCCCTTACAATGAGCAGTTCTTC. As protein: CASLPTAVPYNEQFF.